These T cell receptor beta chains were read from a single sample in a study of T cell repertoires in cytomegalovirus infection. Their antigens are not known. TCRdb independently ran MiXCR on the reads; one entry per CDR3 protein. The data contain about 150,000 distinct CDR3 sequences, around 32% of them singletons. The sample in question was CD8+ T cells from cultured PBMCs, obtained from culture after CMV antigen stimulation. The source of these receptors is a human donor in good health (CMV status not recorded). Some clones in this sample may be carry-over from other donors' samples. Each CDR3 is given with its conserved first and last residue. The order of the fields is clone size, V gene, J gene, D gene, CDR3 protein, CDR3 DNA. D genes are given only for firm matches. Not all rows give a size; the values are once, few, many and, for expanded clones, a class.

NA,TRBV28,TRBJ2-7,TRBD1,CASSSSWTGGGYEQYF,TGTGCCAGCAGTTCCTCCTGGACAGGGGGCGGATACGAGCAGTACTTC
few,TRBV27,TRBJ1-2,TRBD1,CASTITGGAHGYTF,TGTGCCAGCACCATAACAGGGGGCGCTCATGGCTACACCTTC
medium-sized,TRBV12-3/TRBV12-4,TRBJ2-7,NA,CASSLGLWGYEQYF,TGTGCCAGCAGTCTCGGTTTATGGGGCTACGAGCAGTACTTC
NA,TRBV2,TRBJ1-6,NA,CASSRTDYNSPLHF,TGTGCCAGCAGCCGGACGGATTATAATTCACCCCTCCACTTT
many,TRBV7-9,TRBJ1-2,NA,CASSLGMGEGPIAF,TGTGCCAGCAGCTTAGGGATGGGTGAGGGCCCAATTGCCTTC
NA,TRBV6-2/TRBV6-3,TRBJ2-7,NA,CASSYSRVTSSSYEQYF,TGTGCCAGCAGTTACTCCCGGGTGACTTCGAGCTCCTACGAGCAGTACTTC
few,TRBV10-3,TRBJ2-7,NA,CAISPKGDEQYF,TGTGCCATCAGCCCAAAGGGGGACGAGCAGTACTTC
many,TRBV7-9,TRBJ2-7,NA,CASSTTDTQYEQYF,TGTGCCAGCAGCACCACGGACACACAGTACGAGCAGTACTTC
few,TRBV6-1,TRBJ1-5,TRBD1,CASSRDSLMSNQPQHF,TGTGCCAGCAGTAGGGACAGTCTCATGAGCAATCAGCCCCAGCATTTT
NA,TRBV7-9,TRBJ2-7,TRBD2,CASSPGAGGEQYF,TGTGCCAGCAGCCCGGGGGCGGGGGGCGAGCAGTACTTC
NA,TRBV28,TRBJ2-1,NA,CASSFHTPGYNEQFF,TGTGCCAGCAGTTTCCATACCCCGGGCTACAATGAGCAGTTCTTC
NA,TRBV10-3,TRBJ1-4,TRBD1,CAISDGTGGTTNEKLFF,TGTGCCATCAGTGATGGGACAGGGGGTACCACTAATGAAAAACTGTTTTTT
NA,TRBV7-2,TRBJ1-3,TRBD1,CASSSGTGGGNTIYF,TGTGCCAGCAGCTCAGGGACAGGGGGTGGAAACACCATATATTTT
few,TRBV20-1,TRBJ1-4,NA,CSAKWATNEKLFF,TGCAGTGCTAAATGGGCAACTAATGAAAAACTGTTTTTT
NA,TRBV5-1,TRBJ1-1,NA,CASSLVPGEWTEAFF,TGCGCCAGCAGCTTGGTGCCAGGGGAATGGACTGAAGCTTTCTTT
NA,TRBV12-3/TRBV12-4,TRBJ2-2,TRBD2,CASSLGRLAGWTGELFF,TGTGCCAGCAGCCTGGGGAGACTAGCGGGGTGGACCGGGGAGCTGTTTTTT
NA,TRBV28,TRBJ2-4,NA,CASRKGPWGADKNIQYF,TGTGCCAGCAGAAAAGGGCCTTGGGGAGCGGATAAAAACATTCAGTACTTC
few,TRBV6-5,TRBJ1-5,NA,CASMDSPGQPQHF,TGTGCCAGCATGGACAGCCCGGGTCAGCCCCAGCATTTT
few,TRBV6-5,TRBJ1-1,NA,CASSYQGGTEAFF,TGTGCCAGCAGTTATCAGGGAGGCACTGAAGCTTTCTTT
NA,TRBV6-1,TRBJ2-3,NA,CASSSGGTWVADTQYF,TGTGCCAGCAGCTCAGGGGGGACGTGGGTCGCAGATACGCAGTATTTT
few,TRBV25-1,TRBJ2-4,NA,CASGGGNIQYF,TGTGCCAGCGGCGGAGGAAACATTCAGTACTTC
few,TRBV2,TRBJ2-3,NA,CASSDTLDTQYF,TGTGCCAGCAGTGACACCTTAGATACGCAGTATTTT
few,TRBV6-2/TRBV6-3,TRBJ2-6,NA,CASAAPGSSGANVLTF,TGTGCCAGCGCCGCCCCGGGAAGCTCTGGGGCCAACGTCCTGACTTTC
few,TRBV4-1,TRBJ1-4,TRBD1,CASSSDRGKAKLFF,TGCGCCAGCAGTTCTGACAGGGGAAAAGCAAAACTGTTTTTT
few,TRBV19,TRBJ2-5,TRBD2,CASSIDALAGGTQETQYF,TGTGCCAGTAGTATAGATGCGCTAGCGGGGGGCACTCAAGAGACCCAGTACTTC
once,TRBV29-1,TRBJ2-1,NA,CSVEGGPVSNEQFF,TGCAGCGTTGAGGGCGGGCCGGTATCGAATGAGCAGTTCTTC
NA,TRBV9,TRBJ2-5,TRBD1,CASSVPIGQGEETQYF,TGTGCCAGCAGCGTACCCATCGGACAGGGGGAAGAGACCCAGTACTTC
NA,TRBV7-9,TRBJ2-1,NA,CASSPEGLRQFF,TGTGCCAGCAGCCCCGAAGGACTCCGGCAGTTCTTC